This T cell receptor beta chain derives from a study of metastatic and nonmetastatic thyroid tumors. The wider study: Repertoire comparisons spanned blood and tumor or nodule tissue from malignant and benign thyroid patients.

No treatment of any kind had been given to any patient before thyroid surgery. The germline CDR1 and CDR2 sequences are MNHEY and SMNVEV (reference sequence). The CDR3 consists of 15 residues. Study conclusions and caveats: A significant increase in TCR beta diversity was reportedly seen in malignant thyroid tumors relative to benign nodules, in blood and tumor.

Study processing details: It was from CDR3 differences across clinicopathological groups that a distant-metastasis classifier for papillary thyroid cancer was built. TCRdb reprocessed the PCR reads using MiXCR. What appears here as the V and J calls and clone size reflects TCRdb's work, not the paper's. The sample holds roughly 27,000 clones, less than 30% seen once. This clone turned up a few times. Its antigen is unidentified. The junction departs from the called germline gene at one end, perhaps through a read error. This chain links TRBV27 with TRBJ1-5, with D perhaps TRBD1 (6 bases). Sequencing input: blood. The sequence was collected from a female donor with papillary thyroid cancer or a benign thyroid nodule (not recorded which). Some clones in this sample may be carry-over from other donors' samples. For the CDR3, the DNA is TGTGCCAGCATTTTAATATGGGGGCTCAATCAGCCCCAGCATTTT. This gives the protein CASILIWGLNQPQHF.